This record looks at one T cell receptor (beta chain) sequence and its context. Specified time point: sample taken at primary tumor resection. The authors sequenced whole RNA from tumor, nontumor lung or frozen PBMC without sorting. This entry is derived from a study of spatial heterogeneity in lung cancer. TCRdb re-called the 5' RACE reads through MiXCR, storing one row per CDR3 protein. The sample includes 77,000 or so distinct CDR3 sequences, about 20% seen only once; the top ten take roughly 6.2%. With 4 bases clipped from V and 4 bases from J, the junction kept 8 bases outside the gene matches. The CDR3 runs to 15 residues. Germline V CDR1 and CDR2: MDHEN, SYDVKM.

This sequence was found in a male donor with early-stage non-small cell lung cancer. Sequencing used PBMCs, obtained at surgery. The V call is TRBV28, the J call TRBJ1-2; TRBD1 matches at 8 bases. The CDR3 loop is CASSSSGGPIYGYTF. The CDR3 coding sequence is TGTGCCAGCAGTTCATCAGGGGGCCCAATCTATGGCTACACCTTC.